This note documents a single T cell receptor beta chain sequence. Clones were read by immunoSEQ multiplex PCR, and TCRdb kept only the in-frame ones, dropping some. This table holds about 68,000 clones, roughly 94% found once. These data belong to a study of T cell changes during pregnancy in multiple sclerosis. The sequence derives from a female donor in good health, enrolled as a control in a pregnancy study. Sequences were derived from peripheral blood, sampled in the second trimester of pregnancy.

The CDR3 here is CASSSGNSPLHF. The CDR3 nucleotides read TGTGCCAGCAGCTCAGGAAATTCACCCCTCCACTTT. This sequence joins TRBV7-9 and TRBJ1-6; D not certain. CDR1 is SEHNR and CDR2 is FQNEAQ in the germline V gene (reference sequence). The CDR3 consists of 12 residues. V lost 4 bases and J 7 bases, leaving 5 bases between the germline ends.